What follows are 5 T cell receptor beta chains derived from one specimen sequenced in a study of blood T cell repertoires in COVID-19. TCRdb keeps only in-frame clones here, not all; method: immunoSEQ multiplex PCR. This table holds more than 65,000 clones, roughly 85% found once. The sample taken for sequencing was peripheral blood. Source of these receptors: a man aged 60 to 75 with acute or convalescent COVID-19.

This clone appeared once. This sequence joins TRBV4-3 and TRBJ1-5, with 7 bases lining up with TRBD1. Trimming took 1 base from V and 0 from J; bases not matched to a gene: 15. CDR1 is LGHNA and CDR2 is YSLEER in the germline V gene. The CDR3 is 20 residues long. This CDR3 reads CASSQGSMGQTLHSNQPQHF. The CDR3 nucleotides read TGCGCCAGCAGCCAAGGGTCAATGGGACAGACTTTGCATAGCAATCAGCCCCAGCATTTT.

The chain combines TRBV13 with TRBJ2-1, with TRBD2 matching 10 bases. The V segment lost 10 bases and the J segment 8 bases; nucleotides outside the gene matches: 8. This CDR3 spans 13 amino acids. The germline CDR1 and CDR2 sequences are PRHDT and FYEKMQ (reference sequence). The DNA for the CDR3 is TGTGCCATCTCAGCGGGGGGGCCGTATGAGCAGTTCTTC. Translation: CAISAGGPYEQFF.

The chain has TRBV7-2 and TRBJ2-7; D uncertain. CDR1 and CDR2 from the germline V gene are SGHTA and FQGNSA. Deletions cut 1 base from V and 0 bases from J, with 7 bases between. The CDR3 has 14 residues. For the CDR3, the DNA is TGTGCCAGCAGCTTAGTTAGTGCCTCCTACGAGCAGTACTTC. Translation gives CASSLVSASYEQYF.

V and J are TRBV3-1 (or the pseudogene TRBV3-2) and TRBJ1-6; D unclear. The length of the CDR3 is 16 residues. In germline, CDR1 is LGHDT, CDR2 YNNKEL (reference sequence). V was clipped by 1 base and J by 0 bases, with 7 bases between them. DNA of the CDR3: TGTGCCAGCAGCCAAGGTACCAGCTCCTATAATTCACCCCTCCACTTT. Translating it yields CASSQGTSSYNSPLHF.

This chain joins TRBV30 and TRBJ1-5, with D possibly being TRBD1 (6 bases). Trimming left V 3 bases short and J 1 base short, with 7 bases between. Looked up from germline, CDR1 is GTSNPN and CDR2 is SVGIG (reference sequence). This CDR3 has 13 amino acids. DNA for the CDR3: TGTGCCTGGAGCGGACAGAGCAATCAGCCCCAGCATTTT. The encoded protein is CAWSGQSNQPQHF.